The clone carrying this TCR beta chain was seen a single time. Its cognate antigen is unknown. Sequencing used immunoSEQ multiplex PCR; TCRdb keeps in-frame clones, though not all of them. The sample includes 70,000 or so clones, around 88% seen only once; the top ten take under 1%. The record originates from a study of OX40 agonist ivuxolimab in advanced cancers. Study-level background: Dose-escalation patients had hepatocellular carcinoma, melanoma, renal cell or head and neck cancer.

Germline trimming cut 10 bases from V and 5 bases from J; bases unmatched to any gene: 6. The CDR3 extends over 13 amino acids. Germline V CDR1 and CDR2: SGHTA, FQGNSA. Findings of the study overall: Some nonresponders likewise displayed low normalized T-cell clonal expansion. Expanded clones were, on average, more numerous in CD8+ T cells than in CD4+.

The sample consisted of CD4+ or CD8+ T cells sorted from blood, taken in a trial of the OX40 agonist ivuxolimab. The chain is built from TRBV7-2 and TRBJ1-4, with 8 nucleotides matching TRBD1. This TCR derives from an adult with an advanced solid tumor such as melanoma, head and neck, liver or kidney cancer. The chain's CDR3 is CATSGQENEKLFF. The CDR3 bases are TGTGCCACCTCGGGACAGGAGAATGAAAAACTGTTTTTT.